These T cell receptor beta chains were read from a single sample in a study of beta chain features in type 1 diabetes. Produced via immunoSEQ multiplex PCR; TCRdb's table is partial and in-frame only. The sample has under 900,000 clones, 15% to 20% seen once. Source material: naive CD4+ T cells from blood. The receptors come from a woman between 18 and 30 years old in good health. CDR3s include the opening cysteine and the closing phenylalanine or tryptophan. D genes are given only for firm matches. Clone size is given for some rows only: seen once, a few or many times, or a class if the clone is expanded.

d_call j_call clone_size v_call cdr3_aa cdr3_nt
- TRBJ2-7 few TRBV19 CASSIAVGGAHSYEQYF TGTGCCAGTAGTATAGCCGTTGGGGGGGCTCACTCCTACGAGCAGTACTTC
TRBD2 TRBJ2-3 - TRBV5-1 CASSRTGGPDTQYF TGCGCCAGCAGCCGAACGGGAGGGCCCGATACGCAGTATTTT
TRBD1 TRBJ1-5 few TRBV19 CASRTGQGRNQPQHF TGTGCCAGTAGGACCGGACAGGGACGCAATCAGCCCCAGCATTTT
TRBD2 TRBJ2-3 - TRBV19 CASGGLDTASTDTQYF TGTGCCAGTGGGGGACTAGATACTGCTAGCACAGATACGCAGTATTTT
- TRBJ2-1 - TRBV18 CASSPRSVEGEQFF TGTGCCAGCTCACCAAGGTCCGTGGAGGGTGAGCAGTTCTTC
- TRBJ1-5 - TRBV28 CASSFGSTINQPQHF TGTGCCAGCAGTTTTGGCAGCACGATCAATCAGCCCCAGCATTTT
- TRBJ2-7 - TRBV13 CASSSGHRTVGYEQYF TGTGCCAGCAGCTCCGGCCACAGGACCGTCGGATACGAGCAGTACTTC
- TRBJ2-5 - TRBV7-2 CASSQFETQYF TGTGCCAGCAGCCAGTTCGAGACCCAGTACTTC
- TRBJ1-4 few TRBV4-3 CASSQQAPYATNEKLFF TGCGCCAGCAGCCAACAGGCGCCCTATGCAACTAATGAAAAACTGTTTTTT
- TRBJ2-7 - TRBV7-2 CASSPGVSWHEQYF TGTGCCAGCAGTCCCGGCGTATCCTGGCACGAGCAGTACTTC
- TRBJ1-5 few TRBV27 CASSLRGLSNQPQHF TGTGCCAGCAGTTTAAGGGGACTGAGCAATCAGCCCCAGCATTTT